The present T cell receptor (beta chain) was sequenced within a study of blood T cells in healthy people across ages (dated by TCRdb to 2013 to 2016). About the full investigation: In model experiments, template switching captured roughly one uniquely barcoded TCR beta cDNA molecule for every two T cells. To avoid experimental bias, donors of different ages were randomly spread across the sequencing lanes. The study analyzed two additional independent replicas of 1 million unique cDNA reads from the same blood draw for two donors, one aged 18 to 29 and one aged 80 or older. The study measured age-related changes in TCR beta repertoire diversity using deep sequencing normalized with unique cDNA molecular identifiers. The donors were split into four age groups: young (average about 15 years), middle-aged (more than 35), aged (more than 60) and long-lived (more than 80). The full study reports these points: Bulk unsorted PBMC profiling prevented conclusive comparison of naive and antigen-experienced compartments. Observed TCR beta diversity per million T cells fell roughly linearly with age, and a significant reduction was already apparent by age roughly 40. Estimates of total diversity based on one million sequenced T cells were considered lower bounds and underestimates. There was a strong correlation between observed TCR beta diversity and the percentage of naive T cells measured by flow cytometry. Because donor CMV infection status was unknown, age-related changes in expanded clonotypes were potentially confounded. Compared with the aged group, the long-lived group had more naive CD4+ T cells, fewer expanded clones and increased TCR diversity, a pattern suggesting age selection.

Library construction relied on 5' RACE. The run used an Illumina HiSeq 2500. A second roughly 7 to 11 cycle PCR used a sample-barcoded 5' primer and a J-beta primer mix. A unique molecular identifier was introduced onto each TCR beta cDNA molecule by a template-switch 5' adaptor carrying 12 random nucleotides. At least 3 million CDR3-containing paired-end reads were obtained from each sample. First-strand cDNA synthesis was performed from all RNA using the Mint cDNA synthesis kit, with priming by a TRBC-specific oligonucleotide. After uracil-DNA glycosylase treatment, a first 18-cycle PCR used universal primers M1SS and BC2_uni_R on all cDNA. The paper's data handling went like this. Normalization of each sample was performed by random selection of 1 million high-quality reads, each carrying a distinct molecular identifier. Reads sharing molecular identifiers were discarded rather than binned into consensus sequences. MiTCR, set to a Q25 quality threshold and the strictest error-elimination algorithm, was used for CDR3 identification, clonotype clustering and error correction. Lower-bound total TCR beta diversity was estimated with a nonparametric unseen species model using Euler transformation. The public reads were reprocessed in TCRdb via fastp at Q25 and MiXCR, keeping in-frame beta chains. Rows matching on CDR3 protein sequence are summarized as one entry with the most common DNA and genes. It is TCRdb's table, rather than the study itself, that gives the V and J calls and clone size. Here the sample has hundreds of thousands of distinct CDR3 sequences; about 47% occur a single time. Together, the top ten hold 15% to 20% of the sample.

Systemically healthy Caucasian individuals from Russia, 39 in total and aged about 6 to 95 years, were included as donors. Approximately 9 milliliters of peripheral blood were collected from each donor into EDTA-treated Vacutainer tubes. PBMCs were isolated by Ficoll-Paque density-gradient centrifugation, with at least 6 million obtained per sample. Trizol reagent was used to extract total RNA from PBMCs, with at least 5 micrograms per sample. The percentages of naive CD45RAhigh/CD27high T cells were determined by flow cytometry on a PBMC aliquot from every donor. This clonotype was seen more than once but under ten times. The antigen it recognizes is unknown. No much larger clone exists at a distance of one base, and base qualities are not known. From the germline V gene (reference sequence), CDR1 is DFQATT and CDR2 is SNEGSKA. The CDR3 has 13 amino acids, counting the end cysteine and phenylalanine. Left in the record is the CDR3 DNA by itself, 39 bases read in frame from the first base. A distance of 20 bases separates the germline ends of V and J, which lose 6 bases and 9 bases respectively.

Specimen: blood. The TCR originated in an elderly man in good health. The rearrangement combines TRBV20-1 with TRBJ1-1, with TRBD1 as a weak D call on 5 bases. The CDR3 corresponds to CSAMTDGGLKAFF. The DNA sequence is as follows: TGCAGTGCGATGACAGACGGGGGTCTGAAAGCTTTCTTT.